This entry concerns a single T cell receptor beta chain. Its target is not known. The data were taken from a study of vaccination and CD4 T cells after COVID-19. Treatment given: roughly 11-day PBMC culture with coronavirus spike peptide pools or control peptides (ViraFEST assay). CD4+ T cells were isolated by negative selection after around 11 days of culture. The Oncomine TCR Beta short-read assay sequenced DNA from cultured CD4+ T cells. TCRdb itself ran the PCR reads through MiXCR, one entry per CDR3 protein. The sample lists 15,000 to 20,000 distinct CDR3 sequences, around two fifths occurring once. The CDR3 loop spans 15 amino acids. V shed 5 bases, J shed 5 bases, and the junction held 7 bases outside the gene matches. Per the germline V gene, CDR1 is SGHTA and CDR2 is FQGNSA.

V is TRBV7-2 and J is TRBJ2-3, with TRBD1 identical over 10 bases. The source of this sequence is a human donor who had recovered from COVID-19. This specimen consisted of CD4+ T cells from blood, cultured in vitro, obtained before SARS-CoV-2 vaccination. The CDR3 coding sequence is TGTGCCAGCAGCCCCCGGGACAGGGGTAGAGATACGCAGTATTTT. It specifies CASSPRDRGRDTQYF.